The TCR beta chain described here comes from a study of CD4+ T cells in melanoma. A word on this clone: Antigen specificity is unknown.

Study-level findings and limits: A reported correlation linked neoantigen-specific CD4+ T cells to CD8+, macrophage and B cell function.

TCRdb's table, derived via immunoSEQ multiplex PCR, lists solely in-frame clones and lacks some. The repertoire consists of some 7,000 clones, with 69% occurring once and the leading ten covering about 29%. The germline V gene has CDR1 LGHDT and CDR2 YNNKEL (reference sequence). There are 14 residues in the CDR3. V was shortened by 4 bases and J by 7 bases, with 13 bases between the two germline ends. The rearrangement uses TRBV3-1 (or the pseudogene TRBV3-2) and TRBJ1-4; TRBD1 is a possible D gene (5 bases). The receptor's source is a human donor with melanoma. Sequences were obtained from cells from a culture (not recorded whether cultured in vitro). The CDR3 loop reads CASSPTAGGEKLFF. CDR3 nucleotide sequence: TGTGCCAGCAGCCCGACGGCTGGGGGTGAAAAACTGTTTTTT.